This T cell receptor beta chain was identified during a study of T cell responses to AZD1222 COVID-19 vaccine. Looking at the study overall: Analysis merged second doses at about 4 or about 12 weeks. Findings of the study overall: In a largely white British group with more females than males, clonal diversity was possibly underestimated. Repertoires were obtained only post-peak T cell response. Researchers report vaccine-associated CD4 TCRs spanning spike, with dominance at 160-218 and 743-854.

As to this clone: The antigen remains unidentified.

Assay: immunoSEQ multiplex PCR; the TCRdb copy retains only in-frame clones and omits some. This sample yields roughly 150,000 clones, of which 70% to 90% are seen a single time; 1.9% belongs to the top ten. From germline, CDR1 is MDHEN and CDR2 SYDVKM. The CDR3 totals 17 residues. V lost 3 bases and J 0 bases, leaving 17 bases between the germline ends. This sequence was found in an adult in good health. The input for sequencing was peripheral blood, taken on day 0 of AZD1222 vaccination. The rearrangement joins TRBV28 to TRBJ1-1; maybe TRBD1 (6 bases). DNA for the CDR3: TGTGCCAGCAGTTTCGGGGGAGGACAGACAATGAACACTGAAGCTTTCTTT. It encodes CASSFGGGQTMNTEAFF.